This TCR beta chain was retrieved from a study of T cell responses to AZD1222 COVID-19 vaccine. Looking at the study overall: Second-dose timings of about 4 or about 12 weeks were pooled.

This CDR3 has 13 residues. In the case of this clone: Its antigen is as yet unknown.

Study-wide findings and caveats: Recipients of two AZD1222 doses showed rising Spike-specific TCR breadth and depth. The number of AZD1222 recipients seropositive at baseline was only five to seven. Regions 160-218 and 743-854 held dominance among vaccine-associated CD4 TCRs, which spanned spike.

Only in-frame clones appear in the TCRdb table, and some are missing; sequencing was by immunoSEQ multiplex PCR. The top ten hold about 1.4% of the sample, which has around 100,000 clones, 86% seen once. This clonotype was obtained from an adult in good health. The sample was peripheral blood, taken on day 0 of AZD1222 vaccination. J is TRBJ2-4 and V is TRBV21-1; whether TRBD2, the table's D call, matches the DNA was not checked. TRBV21-1 is noted as a pseudogene. DNA of the CDR3: TGTGCCAGCAGCAAAGGGACTAGTTGGATTCAGTACTTC. It yields the protein CASSKGTSWIQYF.